The clone carrying this T cell receptor (beta chain) was seen only once. Naive-designated CD8 cells lacked CD45RO, were positively enriched for CCR7, and omitted terminally differentiated effector memory CD45RA+ cells. Germline-derived CDR1 and CDR2 are GTSNPN and SVGIG (reference sequence). Trimming shortened V by 0 bases and J by 12 bases, and 17 bases separated the two germline ends. The CDR3 extends over 13 amino acids. Each subset's genomic DNA was shared equally among a number of immunoSEQ plates. Replicate sorted-subset PCRs were loaded with approximately 190 ng DNA, 31,000 or so T cell genomes. Libraries were prepared by immunoSEQ multiplex PCR; TCRdb keeps only in-frame clonotypes and omits some of them. The table shows some 2.1 million clones, with 80% to 95% occurring only once. The data derive from a study of shared clonotypes between healthy human individuals.

The sequenced sample consisted of naive CD8+ T cells from PBMCs. This clonotype was obtained from a man aged 18-30 years in good health. Some clones in this sample may be carry-over from other donors' samples. The genes are TRBV30 and TRBJ1-1, with D perhaps matching TRBD1 (5 bases). The CDR3 DNA is TGTGCCTGGAGTGTAGGGGACCGGCTTTGGTCTTTCTTT. Translating it yields CAWSVGDRLWSFF.